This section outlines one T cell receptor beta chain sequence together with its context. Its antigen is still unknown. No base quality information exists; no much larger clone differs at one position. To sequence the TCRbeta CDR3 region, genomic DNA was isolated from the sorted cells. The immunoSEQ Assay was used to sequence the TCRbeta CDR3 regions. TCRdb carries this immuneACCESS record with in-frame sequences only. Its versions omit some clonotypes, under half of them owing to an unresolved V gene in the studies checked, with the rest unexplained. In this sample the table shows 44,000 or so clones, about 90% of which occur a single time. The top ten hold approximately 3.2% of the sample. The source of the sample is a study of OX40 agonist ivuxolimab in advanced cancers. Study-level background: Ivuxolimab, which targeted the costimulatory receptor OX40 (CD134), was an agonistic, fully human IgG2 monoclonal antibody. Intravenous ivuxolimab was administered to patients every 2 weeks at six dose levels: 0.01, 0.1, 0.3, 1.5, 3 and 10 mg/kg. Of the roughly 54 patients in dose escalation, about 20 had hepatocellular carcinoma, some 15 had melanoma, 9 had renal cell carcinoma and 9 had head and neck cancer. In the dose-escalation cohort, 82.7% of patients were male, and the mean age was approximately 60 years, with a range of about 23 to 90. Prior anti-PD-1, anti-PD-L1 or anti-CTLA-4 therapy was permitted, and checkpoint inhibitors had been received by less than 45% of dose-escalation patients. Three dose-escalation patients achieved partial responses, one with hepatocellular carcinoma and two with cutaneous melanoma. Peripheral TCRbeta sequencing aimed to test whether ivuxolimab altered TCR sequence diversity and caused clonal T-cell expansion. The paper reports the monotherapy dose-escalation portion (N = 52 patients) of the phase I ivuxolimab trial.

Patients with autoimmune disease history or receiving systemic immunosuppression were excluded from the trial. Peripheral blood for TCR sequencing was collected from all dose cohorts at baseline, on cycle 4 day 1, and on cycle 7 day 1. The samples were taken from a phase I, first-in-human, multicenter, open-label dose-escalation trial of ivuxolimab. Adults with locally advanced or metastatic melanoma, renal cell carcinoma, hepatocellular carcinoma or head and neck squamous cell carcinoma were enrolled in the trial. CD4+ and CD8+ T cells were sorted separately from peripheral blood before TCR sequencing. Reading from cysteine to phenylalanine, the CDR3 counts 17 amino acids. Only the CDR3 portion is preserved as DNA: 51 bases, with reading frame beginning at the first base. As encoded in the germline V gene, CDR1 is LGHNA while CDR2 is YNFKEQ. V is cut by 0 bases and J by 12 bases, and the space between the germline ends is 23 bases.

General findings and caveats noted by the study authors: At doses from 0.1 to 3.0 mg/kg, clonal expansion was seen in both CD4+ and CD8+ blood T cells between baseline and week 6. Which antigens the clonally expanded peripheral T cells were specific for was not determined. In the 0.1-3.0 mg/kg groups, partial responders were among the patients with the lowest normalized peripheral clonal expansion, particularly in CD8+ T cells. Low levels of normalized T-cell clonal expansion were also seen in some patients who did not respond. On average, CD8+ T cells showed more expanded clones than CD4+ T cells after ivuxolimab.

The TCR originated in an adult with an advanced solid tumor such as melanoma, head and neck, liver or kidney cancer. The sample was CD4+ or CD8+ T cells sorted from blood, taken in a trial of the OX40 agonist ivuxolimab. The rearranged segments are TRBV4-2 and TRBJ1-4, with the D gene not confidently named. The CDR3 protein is CASSQDWAGISSLELFF. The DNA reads TGTGCCAGCAGCCAAGATTGGGCGGGGATTTCCTCCCTGGAACTGTTTTTT.